The 11 T cell receptor beta chains presented below share a single source sample, sequenced in a study of T cells in Graves' hyperthyroidism and ophthalmopathy. RNA transcripts yielded amplified TCR beta CDR3 regions. With the HTBI primer set, the TCR CDR3 went through a first round of RT-PCR. TCRdb fed the multiplex PCR reads into MiXCR, producing one record per CDR3 protein. Among a few hundred thousand distinct CDR3 sequences listed, roughly 13% were seen once. The specimen was blood. These receptors all come from a young woman with Graves' hyperthyroidism.

This clonotype came up many times. The chain recombines TRBV11-2 with TRBJ2-7; 9 nucleotides line up with TRBD2. This CDR3 spans 15 amino acids. J lost 7 bases, V lost 0 bases, and 7 bases had no gene match. The V gene's germline CDR1 is SGHAT and CDR2 FQNNGV. The CDR3 protein is CASSLEPGGRGEQYF. The CDR3 DNA sequence: TGTGCCAGCAGCTTAGAACCGGGCGGGAGGGGAGAGCAGTACTTC.

There are a few counts of this clonotype. This chain links TRBV14 with TRBJ2-1; no firm D call. V shed 5 bases and J shed 1 base, with 6 bases lying between them. Germline loops: CDR1 SGHDN, CDR2 FVKESK. The CDR3 is made up of 13 amino acids. CDR3 amino acids: CASSLISYNEQFF. For the CDR3, the DNA is TGTGCCAGCAGCTTAATTTCCTACAATGAGCAGTTCTTC. The full variable domain, rest sourced from reference TRBV14 and TRBJ2-1, is EAGVTQFPSHSVIEKGQTVTLRCDPISGHDNLYWYRRVMGKEIKFLLHFVKESKQDESGMPNNRFLAERTGGTYSTLKVQPAELEDSGVYFCASSLISYNEQFFGPGTRLTVL.

This clonotype was observed at least ten times. The chain uses TRBV20-1 and TRBJ2-1; D perhaps matches TRBD2 (5 bases). The CDR3 consists of 16 residues. The germline V and J ends were trimmed by 5 bases and 0 bases, with 17 bases remaining between them. The germline gives CDR1 DFQATT, CDR2 SNEGSKA (reference sequence). The CDR3 reads CSAPPGNPSSYNEQFF. The CDR3 DNA sequence: TGCAGTGCTCCCCCGGGGAACCCGAGCTCCTACAATGAGCAGTTCTTC.

There are a few counts of this clonotype. The gene calls are TRBV19 and TRBJ2-1, with TRBD2 matching 8 bases. This CDR3 has 17 amino acids. The germline CDR1 and CDR2 sequences are LNHDA and SQIVND (reference sequence). With 0 bases clipped from V and 6 bases from J, the junction kept 10 bases outside the gene matches. CDR3 sequence (DNA): TGTGCCAGTAGTATAGACCCCCCGGGAGGGCCCCTCAATGAGCAGTTCTTC. This encodes CASSIDPPGGPLNEQFF.

The genes are TRBV20-1 and TRBJ2-7; 8 bases line up with TRBD1. V lost 3 bases and J lost 5; bases outside the gene matches: 3. CDR1 and CDR2 from the germline V gene are DFQATT and SNEGSKA (reference sequence). This CDR3 is 12 amino acids long. The CDR3 coding sequence is TGCAGTGCTAGGGCAGGGGGCCACGAGCAGTACTTC. Translating gives CSARAGGHEQYF.

This clonotype showed up many times. The chain links TRBV30 to TRBJ2-1, with D perhaps TRBD2 (5 bases). The CDR3 covers 13 residues. Trimming shortened V by 3 bases and J by 6 bases, and 12 bases separated the two germline ends. Per the germline V gene, CDR1 is GTSNPN and CDR2 is SVGIG (reference sequence). The CDR3, as DNA: TGTGCCTGGAGCGCCCGCCGGGGCAATGAGCAGTTCTTC. This encodes CAWSARRGNEQFF.

The table lists this clonotype with many counts. The J gene is TRBJ2-3, the V gene TRBV6-1; D unresolved. Germline V CDR1 and CDR2: MNHNS, SASEGT. This CDR3 has 16 amino acids. Trimming cost V 10 bases and J 0 bases, with 20 bases left between them. CDR3 amino acids: CATKVMASPSTDTQYF. The DNA of the CDR3 is TGTGCCACCAAAGTCATGGCGTCACCTAGCACAGATACGCAGTATTTT.

The sample holds a few counts of this clonotype. The J gene is TRBJ2-3, the V gene TRBV20-1; D ambiguous. From germline, CDR1 is DFQATT and CDR2 SNEGSKA (reference sequence). The CDR3 totals 11 residues. Trimming removed 3 bases at V and 8 bases at J, with 9 bases between. CDR3 amino acids: CSARSAGTQYF. In nucleotides, the CDR3 is TGCAGTGCTAGGTCCGCTGGTACGCAGTATTTT.

The chain combines TRBV27 with TRBJ2-1; unclear D gene. With 0 bases removed from V and 10 bases from J, the gap between germline ends came to 7 bases. The CDR3 has 12 amino acids. CDR1 is MNHEY, CDR2 SMNVEV, per germline (reference sequence). The CDR3 region is CASSLSGSEQFF. The CDR3 DNA sequence: TGTGCCAGCAGTTTATCAGGAAGCGAGCAGTTCTTC.

The chain recombines TRBV15 with TRBJ2-5, with 12 bases aligning to TRBD1. Germline assignment: CDR1 LNHNV and CDR2 YYDKDF (reference sequence). V lost 7 bases to trimming and J lost 4 bases; unmatched junction nucleotides: 4. The CDR3 runs 14 residues. CDR3 sequence reads: CATTRDRGPETQYF. CDR3 DNA: TGTGCCACCACCAGGGACAGGGGGCCAGAGACCCAGTACTTC.

This clonotype was picked up many times. This rearrangement joins TRBV5-5 to TRBJ2-7; D tentatively reads TRBD1 or TRBD2 (5 bases each). CDR1 is SGHKS and CDR2 is YYEKEE in the germline V gene (reference sequence). This CDR3 contains 16 residues. V was pared by 1 base and J by 3 bases, with 17 bases between. DNA of the CDR3: TGTGCCAGCAGCTTGCCTCGGGGCCTTGACTTCTACGAGCAGTACTTC. Its translation is CASSLPRGLDFYEQYF.